The rows below give T cell receptor beta chains drawn from one sample of a study of blood T cell repertoires in COVID-19. Sequenced by immunoSEQ multiplex PCR; TCRdb stores in-frame clones only, minus some. The sample lists some 230,000 clones, 80% to 90% occurring once. Specimen: PBMCs or T cells enriched from blood (not recorded which). These receptor sequences come from a woman in her late teens or twenties in a cohort exposed to, infected with or recovered from COVID-19 (not recorded which). The CDR3 runs from the conserved cysteine through the conserved F or W. A D gene is named only where the DNA matches it firmly. Size values are once, few and many counts, or a class for expanded clones, and some rows have none.

V gene	clone size	J gene	D gene	CDR3 protein	CDR3 DNA
TRBV6-5	-	TRBJ1-3	-	CACFSLSGNTIYF	TGTGCCTGCTTTAGCCTCTCTGGAAACACCATATATTTT
TRBV5-1	-	TRBJ2-5	TRBD1	CASSLARTGPYQETQYF	TGCGCCAGCAGCTTGGCCCGGACAGGTCCATACCAAGAGACCCAGTACTTC
TRBV2	-	TRBJ1-4	TRBD1	CASRGDSSNEKLFF	TGTGCCAGCAGGGGGGACAGCTCTAATGAAAAACTGTTTTTT
TRBV7-3	-	TRBJ1-1	TRBD1	CASSPAGTGPSGTEAFF	TGTGCCAGCAGCCCTGCGGGGACAGGCCCTTCCGGCACTGAAGCTTTCTTT
TRBV11-2	once	TRBJ1-5	-	CASSLEFSQPQHF	TGTGCCAGCAGCTTAGAATTTAGTCAGCCCCAGCATTTT
TRBV25-1	once	TRBJ2-1	-	CASSLTTLSYNEQFF	TGTGCCAGCAGTCTGACTACACTCTCCTACAATGAGCAGTTCTTC
TRBV18	-	TRBJ2-7	TRBD1	CASHSRRGSYEQYF	TGTGCCAGCCATTCTCGCAGGGGGTCATACGAGCAGTACTTC
TRBV2	-	TRBJ1-2	TRBD1	CASSVGTAHGYTF	TGTGCCAGCAGTGTAGGGACAGCTCATGGCTACACCTTC
TRBV6-4	few	TRBJ1-2	TRBD1	CASSVGQGESDGYTF	TGTGCCAGCAGTGTCGGTCAGGGGGAAAGTGATGGCTACACCTTC
TRBV19	-	TRBJ2-3	TRBD1	CASSIGTGGTDTQYF	TGTGCCAGTAGTATCGGGACAGGGGGAACAGATACGCAGTATTTT
TRBV5-8	-	TRBJ1-5	-	CASSIGQTYQPQHF	TGTGCCAGCAGCATAGGACAGACCTATCAGCCCCAGCATTTT
TRBV7-3	-	TRBJ1-5	-	CASSPPRQANQPQHF	TGTGCCAGCAGCCCCCCAAGGCAGGCCAATCAGCCCCAGCATTTT
TRBV6-5	-	TRBJ2-1	-	CASRAPSYNEQFF	TGTGCCAGCAGGGCCCCCTCCTACAATGAGCAGTTCTTC
TRBV19	-	TRBJ2-1	TRBD2	CASSGLAGGYNEQFF	TGTGCCAGTAGTGGACTAGCGGGGGGCTACAATGAGCAGTTCTTC
TRBV13	-	TRBJ1-2	TRBD1	CASSTTGLGYGYTF	TGTGCCAGCAGCACGACAGGGCTTGGGTATGGCTACACCTTC
TRBV9	-	TRBJ2-1	TRBD2	CASSGTSGRAGEQFF	TGTGCCAGCAGCGGCACTAGCGGGAGGGCAGGTGAGCAGTTCTTC
TRBV2	once	TRBJ2-5	-	CARGTQETQYF	TGTGCCAGGGGGACTCAAGAGACCCAGTACTTC
TRBV5-1	-	TRBJ1-1	TRBD1	CASSRDRGMNTEAFF	TGCGCCAGCAGCCGGGACAGGGGAATGAACACTGAAGCTTTCTTT
TRBV2	-	TRBJ1-2	-	CASSPRSPTTNYGYTF	TGTGCCAGCAGTCCGAGATCCCCGACAACTAACTATGGCTACACCTTC
TRBV20-1	-	TRBJ2-5	TRBD2	CSARGQETQYF	TGCAGTGCGCGGGGGCAAGAGACCCAGTACTTC
TRBV7-9	-	TRBJ2-3	-	CATPGGGSTVDTQYF	TGTGCCACCCCTGGTGGAGGGAGTACGGTAGATACGCAGTATTTT
TRBV5-5	-	TRBJ2-7	TRBD2	CASSPLAGDEQYF	TGTGCCAGCAGCCCCCTAGCGGGGGACGAGCAGTACTTC
TRBV18	-	TRBJ1-1	TRBD1	CASSVQGGSNTEAFF	TGTGCCAGCTCAGTACAGGGGGGGTCGAACACTGAAGCTTTCTTT
TRBV14	-	TRBJ1-1	TRBD1	CASSGQQGKGNTEAFF	TGTGCCAGCAGCGGACAACAGGGGAAAGGGAACACTGAAGCTTTCTTT
TRBV11-2	-	TRBJ1-6	-	CASSLVFARGVNSPLHF	TGTGCCAGCAGCTTAGTATTTGCCCGGGGGGTTAATTCACCCCTCCACTTT
TRBV5-5	-	TRBJ2-5	-	CASSGGSRQETQYF	TGTGCCAGCAGCGGGGGGTCGCGACAAGAGACCCAGTACTTC
TRBV14	once	TRBJ2-3	TRBD1	CASSRRQGLRETQYF	TGTGCCAGCAGCCGCCGACAGGGGCTAAGGGAAACGCAGTATTTT
TRBV19	few	TRBJ2-7	TRBD2	CASSPGLTYEQYF	TGTGCCAGCAGTCCGGGACTAACCTACGAGCAGTACTTC